The source of this T cell receptor (beta chain) is a study of T cell repertoires in cytomegalovirus infection. Across the whole study: Recently identified HLA-C-restricted and well-studied HLA-B-restricted CMV epitopes were used. In public TCR beta signatures, there were indications of both CMV infection and matching HLA type.

MiXCR was run by TCRdb on the reads, yielding one entry per CDR3 protein. Of under 850,000 distinct CDR3 sequences in the sample, 30% to 35% were seen once. Whole-study findings and limits: HLA-C-restricted CMV-specific TCR beta clonotypes prevailed in the ex vivo response.

This CDR3 region has 15 residues. Germline CDR1 reads SGHTA; CDR2 reads FQGNSA. The junction had 3 bases not matched to a gene; V was cut back by 1 base and J by 10 bases. In its sample, this clonotype was seen a few times. What it recognizes is unknown. The V and J genes are TRBV7-2 and TRBJ2-1, with 14 bases lining up with TRBD2. The material was cultured PBMCs, obtained from culture after CMV antigen stimulation. The TCR sequence derives from a human donor in good health (CMV status not recorded). Some clones in this sample may be carry-over from other donors' samples. The CDR3 loop is CASSLVTSGGGEQFF. DNA of the CDR3: TGTGCCAGCAGCTTAGTGACTAGCGGGGGGGGGGAGCAGTTCTTC.